This is a list of T cell receptor beta chains from one sample in a study of shared clonotypes between healthy human individuals. Repertoires were generated with immunoSEQ multiplex PCR, while TCRdb's copy carries only in-frame clones and drops some. The table shows about 2.4 million clones, with more than 90% occurring only once. The sample comprised naive CD4+ T cells sorted from blood. The receptors come from a man between 18 and 35 years old in good health. Each CDR3 is given with its conserved first and last residue. Each record gives: D gene, J gene, clone size, V gene, CDR3 protein, CDR3 DNA. D genes are given only for firm matches. Size values are once, few and many counts, or a class for expanded clones, and some rows have none.

d_gene: TRBD2
j_gene: TRBJ2-2
abundance: NA
v_gene: TRBV9
CDR3aa: CASSVVTGGLTGELFF
CDR3nt: TGTGCCAGCAGCGTAGTTACGGGAGGGCTAACCGGGGAGCTGTTTTTT

d_gene: NA
j_gene: TRBJ2-7
abundance: once
v_gene: TRBV11-3
CDR3aa: CASSLQGTNEQYF
CDR3nt: TGTGCCAGCAGCTTACAAGGGACCAACGAGCAGTACTTC

d_gene: TRBD2
j_gene: TRBJ2-3
abundance: NA
v_gene: TRBV5-1
CDR3aa: CASSWGGGTSGRDTQYF
CDR3nt: TGCGCCAGCAGCTGGGGCGGGGGGACTAGCGGAAGGGATACGCAGTATTTT

d_gene: NA
j_gene: TRBJ2-2
abundance: NA
v_gene: TRBV7-2
CDR3aa: CASSLTVTTNTGELFF
CDR3nt: TGTGCCAGCAGCTTAACTGTGACTACCAACACCGGGGAGCTGTTTTTT

d_gene: NA
j_gene: TRBJ1-1
abundance: NA
v_gene: TRBV18
CDR3aa: CASSPAGQTMNTEAFF
CDR3nt: TGTGCCAGCTCCCCCGCCGGACAGACCATGAACACTGAAGCTTTCTTT

d_gene: NA
j_gene: TRBJ2-7
abundance: NA
v_gene: TRBV10-1
CDR3aa: CASSEVPRRFDEQYF
CDR3nt: TGCGCCAGCAGTGAGGTTCCCCGGAGGTTCGACGAGCAGTACTTC

d_gene: NA
j_gene: TRBJ1-6
abundance: NA
v_gene: TRBV9
CDR3aa: CASSVKGAYNSPLHF
CDR3nt: TGTGCCAGCAGCGTAAAAGGGGCGTATAATTCACCCCTCCACTTT

d_gene: TRBD2
j_gene: TRBJ2-1
abundance: NA
v_gene: TRBV4-1
CDR3aa: CASSRTGAGGYNEQFF
CDR3nt: TGCGCCAGCAGCCGCACGGGAGCGGGGGGATACAATGAGCAGTTCTTC

d_gene: NA
j_gene: TRBJ1-1
abundance: NA
v_gene: TRBV5-1
CDR3aa: CASSSRGVNTEAFF
CDR3nt: TGCGCCAGCAGCTCCCGGGGAGTGAACACTGAAGCTTTCTTT

d_gene: NA
j_gene: TRBJ2-3
abundance: NA
v_gene: TRBV11-3
CDR3aa: CASSLLEGTQYF
CDR3nt: TGTGCCAGCAGCTTACTCGAAGGGACGCAGTATTTT

d_gene: NA
j_gene: TRBJ2-2
abundance: NA
v_gene: TRBV10-1
CDR3aa: CASSLSRGTGELFF
CDR3nt: TGCGCCAGCAGTCTGAGCCGGGGGACCGGGGAGCTGTTTTTT

d_gene: NA
j_gene: TRBJ2-1
abundance: once
v_gene: TRBV19
CDR3aa: CASGVVSLSGNEQFF
CDR3nt: TGTGCCAGTGGGGTGGTGTCTCTCTCGGGCAATGAGCAGTTCTTC

d_gene: NA
j_gene: TRBJ2-5
abundance: NA
v_gene: TRBV20-1
CDR3aa: CSAGARETQYF
CDR3nt: TGCAGTGCAGGGGCTCGAGAGACCCAGTACTTC

d_gene: TRBD2
j_gene: TRBJ2-1
abundance: NA
v_gene: TRBV19
CDR3aa: CASSIPPSGRAYEQFF
CDR3nt: TGTGCCAGTAGTATACCCCCTAGCGGGAGGGCTTATGAGCAGTTCTTC

d_gene: TRBD1
j_gene: TRBJ2-7
abundance: NA
v_gene: TRBV7-2
CDR3aa: CASSLGQVYSYEQYF
CDR3nt: TGTGCCAGCAGCCTCGGACAGGTCTACTCCTACGAGCAGTACTTC

d_gene: TRBD1
j_gene: TRBJ1-4
abundance: NA
v_gene: TRBV6-6
CDR3aa: CASSKGQVNEKLFF
CDR3nt: TGTGCCAGCAGTAAGGGACAGGTTAATGAAAAACTGTTTTTT

d_gene: TRBD2
j_gene: TRBJ2-5
abundance: NA
v_gene: TRBV10-1
CDR3aa: CASSDYSGGPQETQYF
CDR3nt: TGCGCCAGCAGTGATTATAGCGGGGGCCCCCAAGAGACCCAGTACTTC

d_gene: TRBD1
j_gene: TRBJ2-6
abundance: NA
v_gene: TRBV5-1
CDR3aa: CASSLRQGSPGANVLTF
CDR3nt: TGCGCCAGCAGCTTACGACAGGGATCCCCTGGGGCCAACGTCCTGACTTTC

d_gene: NA
j_gene: TRBJ1-1
abundance: NA
v_gene: TRBV19
CDR3aa: CASSMIELSNTEAFF
CDR3nt: TGTGCCAGTAGTATGATCGAGTTATCGAACACTGAAGCTTTCTTT

d_gene: NA
j_gene: TRBJ2-1
abundance: once
v_gene: TRBV7-3
CDR3aa: CASSPSGGTFNEQFF
CDR3nt: TGTGCCAGCAGCCCCTCGGGCGGGACTTTCAATGAGCAGTTCTTC

d_gene: TRBD2
j_gene: TRBJ2-1
abundance: NA
v_gene: TRBV5-6
CDR3aa: CASRRSSGRVLGDEQFF
CDR3nt: TGTGCCAGCAGGAGGAGTAGCGGGAGGGTCCTTGGTGATGAGCAGTTCTTC

d_gene: TRBD1
j_gene: TRBJ1-1
abundance: NA
v_gene: TRBV5-1
CDR3aa: CASSFQEGTGKAFF
CDR3nt: TGCGCCAGCAGCTTCCAGGAAGGGACAGGTAAAGCTTTCTTT

d_gene: TRBD1
j_gene: TRBJ2-2
abundance: NA
v_gene: TRBV28
CDR3aa: CASNLDRVGTGELFF
CDR3nt: TGTGCCAGCAACCTGGACAGGGTGGGCACCGGGGAGCTGTTTTTT